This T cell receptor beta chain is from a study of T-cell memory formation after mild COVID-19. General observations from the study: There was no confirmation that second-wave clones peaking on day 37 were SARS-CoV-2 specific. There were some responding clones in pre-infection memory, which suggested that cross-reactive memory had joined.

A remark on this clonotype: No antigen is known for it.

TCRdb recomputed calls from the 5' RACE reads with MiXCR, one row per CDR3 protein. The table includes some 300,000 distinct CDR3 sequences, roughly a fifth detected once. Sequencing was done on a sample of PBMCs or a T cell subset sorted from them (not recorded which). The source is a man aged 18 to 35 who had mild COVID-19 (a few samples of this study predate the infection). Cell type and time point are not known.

The CDR3 loop reads CASSPRGNFQETQYF. CDR3 coding DNA: TGTGCCAGCAGCCCGAGGGGAAACTTTCAAGAGACCCAGTACTTC. The chain has TRBV7-9 and TRBJ2-5; D is perhaps TRBD1 or TRBD2 (5 bases each). In germline, CDR1 is SEHNR, CDR2 FQNEAQ (reference sequence). V lost 5 bases, J lost 2 bases, and 15 bases lay in between. The CDR3 is 15 residues long.